The T cell receptor beta chain under discussion was sequenced for a study of blood T cell repertoires in COVID-19. Study-level information: Samples came from the United States, Italy and Spain, spanning acute and convalescent COVID-19. Sources were T cells, B-cell-depleted T cells, or PBMCs; the material itself was cDNA or gDNA.

Seattle's enrolled individuals joined amid active infection and were then monitored longitudinally. Germline V CDR1 and CDR2: SGHAT, FQDESV (reference sequence). The germline V and J ends were trimmed by 5 bases and 2 bases, with 19 bases remaining between them. The length of the CDR3 is 16 residues. Authors' analysis steps: Reference gene primer amplification in the assay estimated nucleated cell counts. Profiling relied on immunoSEQ multiplex PCR, and the TCRdb table lists in-frame clones only, not all of them. V and J calls and clone size are those listed in that table; D and trimming were worked out from the DNA. In the table there are some 320,000 clones, around 92% of which are singletons.

This chain uses TRBV11-1 with TRBJ2-7; D perhaps matches TRBD1 (6 bases). Sequencing was performed on peripheral blood. This sequence was found in a woman in her 30s with COVID-19, enrolled during active disease. CDR3: CASSDSVNRETYEQYF. The CDR3 coding sequence is TGTGCCAGCAGCGACTCCGTGAACAGGGAAACCTACGAGCAGTACTTC.